The clone carrying this T cell receptor beta chain was counted once. Antigen unknown. Some clones are missing from TCRdb's copy, which holds only in-frame ones; the method was immunoSEQ multiplex PCR. Here the sample spans under 1 million clones, nearly 95% being singletons. The data are from a study of shared clonotypes between healthy human individuals. About the study: A few men and two women, aged 18 to 49, were donors.

Study outcomes and limitations: Memory subsets generally showed lower estimated richness than naive subsets.

The length of the CDR3 is 13 residues. The germline gives CDR1 SGHVS, CDR2 FQNEAQ. With 3 bases removed from V and 5 bases from J, the gap between germline ends came to 8 bases. Terminally differentiated effector memory CD45RA+ cells were excluded from the naive CD8 cells, which were CD45RO-negative and positively selected for CCR7. This TCR was recovered from a man between 25 and 39 years old in good health. V gene TRBV7-8 combines with J gene TRBJ1-5, with no clear D. The sample consisted of naive CD8+ T cells sorted from blood. This CDR3 is CASSLDRYQPQHF. DNA of the CDR3: TGTGCCAGCAGCTTGGACCGTTATCAGCCCCAGCATTTT.